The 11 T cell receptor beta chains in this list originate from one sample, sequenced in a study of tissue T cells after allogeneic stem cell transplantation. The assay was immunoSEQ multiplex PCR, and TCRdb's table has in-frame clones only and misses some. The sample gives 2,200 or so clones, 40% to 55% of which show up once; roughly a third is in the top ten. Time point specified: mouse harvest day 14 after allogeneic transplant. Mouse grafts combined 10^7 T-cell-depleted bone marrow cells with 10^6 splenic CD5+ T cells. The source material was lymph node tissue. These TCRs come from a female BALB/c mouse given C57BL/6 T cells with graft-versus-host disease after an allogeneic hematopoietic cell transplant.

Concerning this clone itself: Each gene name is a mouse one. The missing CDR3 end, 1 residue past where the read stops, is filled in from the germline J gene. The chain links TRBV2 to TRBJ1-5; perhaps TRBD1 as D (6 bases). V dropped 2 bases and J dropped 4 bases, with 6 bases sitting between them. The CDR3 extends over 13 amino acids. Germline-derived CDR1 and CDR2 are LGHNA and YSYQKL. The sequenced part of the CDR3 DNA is TGTGCCAGCAGCCAAACAGGGAACCAGGCTCCGCTT. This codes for CASSQTGNQAPL. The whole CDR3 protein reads CASSQTGNQAPLF.

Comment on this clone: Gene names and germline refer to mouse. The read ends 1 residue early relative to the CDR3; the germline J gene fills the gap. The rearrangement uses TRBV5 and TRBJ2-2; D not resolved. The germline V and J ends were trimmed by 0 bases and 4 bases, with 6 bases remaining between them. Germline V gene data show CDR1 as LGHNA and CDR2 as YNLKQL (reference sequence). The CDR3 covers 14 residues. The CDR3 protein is CASSQERVTGQLYF. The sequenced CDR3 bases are TGTGCCAGCAGCCAAGAAAGGGTCACCGGGCAGCTCTAC.

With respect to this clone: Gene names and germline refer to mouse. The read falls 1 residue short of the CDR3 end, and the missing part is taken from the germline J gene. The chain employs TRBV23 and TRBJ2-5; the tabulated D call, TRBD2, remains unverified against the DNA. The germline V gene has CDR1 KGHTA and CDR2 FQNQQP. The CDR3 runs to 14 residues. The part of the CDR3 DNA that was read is TGCTCCAGCAGTTCTGGGGGGGCCGGGGACACCCAGTAC. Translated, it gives CSSSSGGAGDTQY. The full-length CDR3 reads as CSSSSGGAGDTQYF.

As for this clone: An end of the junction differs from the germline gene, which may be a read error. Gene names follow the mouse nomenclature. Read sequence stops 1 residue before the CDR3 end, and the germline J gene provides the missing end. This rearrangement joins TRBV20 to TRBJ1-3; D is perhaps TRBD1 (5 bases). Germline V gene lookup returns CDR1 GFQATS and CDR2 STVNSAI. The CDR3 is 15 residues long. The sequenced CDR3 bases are TGTGATGCTAGGGATTGGGGGGGTTCTGGAAATACGCTCTAT. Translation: CDARDWGGSGNTLY. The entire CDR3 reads CDARDWGGSGNTLYF.

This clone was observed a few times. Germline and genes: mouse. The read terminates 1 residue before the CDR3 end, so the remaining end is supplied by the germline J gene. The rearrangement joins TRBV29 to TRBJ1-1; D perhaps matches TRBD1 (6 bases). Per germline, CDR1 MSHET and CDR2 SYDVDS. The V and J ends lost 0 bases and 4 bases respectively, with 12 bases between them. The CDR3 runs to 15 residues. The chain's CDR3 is CASSLSWGGGTEVFF. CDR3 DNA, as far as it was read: TGTGCTAGCAGTTTATCATGGGGAGGGGGCACAGAAGTCTTC.

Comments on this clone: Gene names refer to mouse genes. The DNA read from the CDR3 is TGTGCCAGCAGCTCGGGACTGGGGGCTGAACAGTAC. As protein: CASSSGLGAEQY. The full-length CDR3 reads as CASSSGLGAEQYF. The V call is TRBV3, the J call TRBJ2-7; 11 positions agree with TRBD2. The read finishes 1 residue shy of the CDR3 end, and the germline J gene is used to complete it. CDR1 and CDR2 (germline): SNHLY, FYNGKV (reference sequence). Losses at the gene ends were 4 bases for V and 6 bases for J; bases not matched to a gene: 2. The CDR3 totals 13 residues.

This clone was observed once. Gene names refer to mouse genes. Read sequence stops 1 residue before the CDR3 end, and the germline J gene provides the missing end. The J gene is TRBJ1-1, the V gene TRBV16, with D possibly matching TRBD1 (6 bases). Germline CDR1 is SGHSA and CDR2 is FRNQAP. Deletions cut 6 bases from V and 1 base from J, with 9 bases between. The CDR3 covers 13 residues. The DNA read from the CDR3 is TGTGCAAGCAGTCCGACAGGGAACACAGAAGTCTTC. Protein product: CASSPTGNTEVF. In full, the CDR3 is CASSPTGNTEVFF.

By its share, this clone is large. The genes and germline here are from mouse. CDR3 amino acids: CASSLRGTYSYEQYF. The sequenced CDR3 bases are TGTGCCAGCAGCTTAAGGGGGACATACTCCTATGAACAGTAC. The chain combines TRBV3 with TRBJ2-7; a possible D gene is TRBD1 (6 bases). From the germline J gene comes the end of the CDR3, since the read stops 1 residue before it. Deletions cut 2 bases from V and 0 bases from J, with 11 bases between. The CDR3 runs to 15 residues. The germline V gene encodes CDR1 SNHLY and CDR2 FYNGKV (reference sequence).

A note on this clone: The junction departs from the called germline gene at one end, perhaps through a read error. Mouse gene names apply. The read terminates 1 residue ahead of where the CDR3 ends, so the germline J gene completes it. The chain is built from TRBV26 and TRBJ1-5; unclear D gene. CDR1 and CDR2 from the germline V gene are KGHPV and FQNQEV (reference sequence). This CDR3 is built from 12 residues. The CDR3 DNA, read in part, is TGTGCCAGCAGTCTGAACATCCAGGCTCCGCTT. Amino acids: CASSLNIQAPL. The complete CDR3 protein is CASSLNIQAPLF. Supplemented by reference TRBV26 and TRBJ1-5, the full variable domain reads NSKVIQTPRYLVKGQGQKAKMRCIPEKGHPVVFWYQQNKNNEFKFLINFQNQEVLQQIDMTEKRFSAECPSNSPCSLEIQSSEAGDSALYLCASSLNIQAPLFGEGTRLSVL.

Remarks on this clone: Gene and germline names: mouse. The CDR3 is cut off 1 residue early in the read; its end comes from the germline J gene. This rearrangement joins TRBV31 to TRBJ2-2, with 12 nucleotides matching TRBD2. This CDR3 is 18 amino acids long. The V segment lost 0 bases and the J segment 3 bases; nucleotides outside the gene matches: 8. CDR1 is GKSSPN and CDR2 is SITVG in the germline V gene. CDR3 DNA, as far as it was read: TGTGCCTGGAGTCTAGGGGACTGGGGGGCGGAGGACACCGGGCAGCTCTAC. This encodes CAWSLGDWGAEDTGQLY. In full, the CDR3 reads CAWSLGDWGAEDTGQLYF.

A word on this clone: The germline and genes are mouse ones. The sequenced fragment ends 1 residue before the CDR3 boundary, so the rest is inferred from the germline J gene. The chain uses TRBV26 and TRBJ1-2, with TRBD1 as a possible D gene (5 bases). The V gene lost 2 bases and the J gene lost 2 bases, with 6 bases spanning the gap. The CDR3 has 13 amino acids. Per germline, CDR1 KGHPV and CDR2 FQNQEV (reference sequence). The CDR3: CASSLPGNSDYTF. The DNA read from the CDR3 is TGTGCCAGCAGTCTGCCAGGGAACTCCGACTACACC.